The clone carrying this T cell receptor (beta chain) was recorded once. Random hexamers were used to reverse transcribe roughly 0.45 to 1 ug of RNA. immunoSEQ multiplex PCR amplified TCR beta CDR3 across 54 Vbeta, 13 Jbeta. In TCRdb, the immunoSEQ multiplex PCR reads were re-called with MiXCR into one record per CDR3 protein. The data contain a few hundred thousand distinct CDR3 sequences, roughly 96% of them singletons. TCR beta sequencing was performed on blood CD8+ and CD4+ T cells. FACS was used to enrich TEMRA cells, whereas the CD8+ and CD4+ T cells were obtained by negative isolation. The data were taken from a study of CD8 T cells in Susac syndrome. The CDR3 is 15 residues long. Germline V gives CDR1 DFQATT, CDR2 SNEGSKA (reference sequence). V lost 7 bases to trimming and J lost 2 bases, with 20 bases between them.

The clonotype was recovered from a human donor with multiple sclerosis. This chain uses TRBV20-1 with TRBJ2-5, with D unclear. The sample comprised CD4+ T cells from PBMCs. CDR3 DNA: TGCAGTGGAGGCGGACGCCTGGTAGGGCAAGAGACCCAGTACTTC. It translates to CSGGGRLVGQETQYF.